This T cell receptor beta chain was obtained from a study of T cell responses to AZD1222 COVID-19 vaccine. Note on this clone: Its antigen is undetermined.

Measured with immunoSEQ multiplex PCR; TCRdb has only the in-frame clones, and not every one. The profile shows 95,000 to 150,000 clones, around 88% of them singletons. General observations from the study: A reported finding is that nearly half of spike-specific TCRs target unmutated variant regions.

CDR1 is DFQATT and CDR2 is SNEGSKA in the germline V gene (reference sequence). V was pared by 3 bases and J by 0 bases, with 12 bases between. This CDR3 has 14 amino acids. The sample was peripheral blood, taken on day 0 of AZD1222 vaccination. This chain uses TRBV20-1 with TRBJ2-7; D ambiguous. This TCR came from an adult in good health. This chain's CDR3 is CSASLGINSYEQYF. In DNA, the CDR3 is TGCAGTGCTAGTTTAGGGATAAACTCCTACGAGCAGTACTTC.